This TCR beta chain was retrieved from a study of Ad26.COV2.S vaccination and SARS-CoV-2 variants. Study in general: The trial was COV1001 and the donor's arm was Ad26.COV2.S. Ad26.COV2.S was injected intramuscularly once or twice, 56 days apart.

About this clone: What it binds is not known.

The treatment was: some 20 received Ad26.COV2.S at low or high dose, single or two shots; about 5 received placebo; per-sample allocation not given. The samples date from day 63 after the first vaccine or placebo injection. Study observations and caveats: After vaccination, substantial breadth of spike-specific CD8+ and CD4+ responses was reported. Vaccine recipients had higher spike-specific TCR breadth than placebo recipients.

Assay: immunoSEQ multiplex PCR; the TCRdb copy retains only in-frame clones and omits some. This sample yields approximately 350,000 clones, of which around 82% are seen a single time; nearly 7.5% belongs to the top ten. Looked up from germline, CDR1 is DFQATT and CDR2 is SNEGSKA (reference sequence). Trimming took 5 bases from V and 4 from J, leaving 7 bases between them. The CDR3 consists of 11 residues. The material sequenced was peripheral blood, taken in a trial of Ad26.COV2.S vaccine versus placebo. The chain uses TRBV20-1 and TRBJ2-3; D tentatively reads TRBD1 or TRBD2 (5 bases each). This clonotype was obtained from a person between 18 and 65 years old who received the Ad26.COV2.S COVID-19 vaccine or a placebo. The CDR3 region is CSAWGSDTQYF. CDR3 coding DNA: TGCAGTGCTTGGGGGTCAGATACGCAGTATTTT.